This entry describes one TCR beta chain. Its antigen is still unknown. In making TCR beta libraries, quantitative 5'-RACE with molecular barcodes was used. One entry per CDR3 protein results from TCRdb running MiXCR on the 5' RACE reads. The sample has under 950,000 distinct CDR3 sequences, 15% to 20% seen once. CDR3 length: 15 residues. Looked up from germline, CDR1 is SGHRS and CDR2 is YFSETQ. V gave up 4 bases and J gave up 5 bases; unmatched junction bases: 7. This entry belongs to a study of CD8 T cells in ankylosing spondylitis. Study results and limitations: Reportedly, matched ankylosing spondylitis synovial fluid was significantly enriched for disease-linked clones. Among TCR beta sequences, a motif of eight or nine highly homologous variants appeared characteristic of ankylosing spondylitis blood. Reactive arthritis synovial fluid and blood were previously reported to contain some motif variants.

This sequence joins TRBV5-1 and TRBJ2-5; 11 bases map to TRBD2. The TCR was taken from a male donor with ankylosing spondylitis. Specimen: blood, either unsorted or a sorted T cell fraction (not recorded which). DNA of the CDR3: TGCGCCAGCAGCCTTTCGACTAGCGGGGATGAGACCCAGTACTTC. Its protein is CASSLSTSGDETQYF.